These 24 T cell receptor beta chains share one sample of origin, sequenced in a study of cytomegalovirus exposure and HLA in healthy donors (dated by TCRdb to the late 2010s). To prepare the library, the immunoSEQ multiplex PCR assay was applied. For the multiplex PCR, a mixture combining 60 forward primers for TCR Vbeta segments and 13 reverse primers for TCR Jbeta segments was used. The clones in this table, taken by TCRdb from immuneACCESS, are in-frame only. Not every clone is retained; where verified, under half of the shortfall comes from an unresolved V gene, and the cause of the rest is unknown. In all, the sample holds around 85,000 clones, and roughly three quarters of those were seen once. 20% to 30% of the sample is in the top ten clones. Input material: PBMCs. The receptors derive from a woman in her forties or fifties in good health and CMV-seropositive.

Written as DNA, the CDR3 is TGTGCCAGCAGTAGCCAGGGGGCAGATACGCAGTATTTT. Its translation is CASSSQGADTQYF. The rearrangement joins TRBV25-1 to TRBJ2-3, with TRBD1 matching over 7 bases. V shed 5 bases, J shed 4 bases, and the junction held 3 bases outside the gene matches. There are 13 residues in the CDR3. Per the germline V gene, CDR1 is MGHDK and CDR2 is SYGVNS. The entire variable domain, with the rest obtained from reference TRBV25-1 and TRBJ2-3, is as follows: EADIYQTPRYLVIGTGKKITLECSQTMGHDKMYWYQQDPGMELHLIHYSYGVNSTEKGDLSSESTVSRIRTEHFPLTLESARPSHTSQYLCASSSQGADTQYFGPGTRLTVL.

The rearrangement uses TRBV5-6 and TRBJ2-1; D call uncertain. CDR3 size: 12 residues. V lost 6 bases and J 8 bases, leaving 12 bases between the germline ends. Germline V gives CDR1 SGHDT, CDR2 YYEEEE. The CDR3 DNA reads TGTGCCAGCACCTTACTCGGGTATGAGCAGTTCTTC. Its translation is CASTLLGYEQFF.

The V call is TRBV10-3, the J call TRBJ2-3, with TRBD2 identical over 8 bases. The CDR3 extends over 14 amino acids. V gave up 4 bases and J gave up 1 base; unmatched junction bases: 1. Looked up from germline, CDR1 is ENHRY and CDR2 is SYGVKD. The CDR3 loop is CAISGGLGTDTQYF. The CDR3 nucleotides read TGTGCCATCAGTGGGGGACTAGGCACAGATACGCAGTATTTT.

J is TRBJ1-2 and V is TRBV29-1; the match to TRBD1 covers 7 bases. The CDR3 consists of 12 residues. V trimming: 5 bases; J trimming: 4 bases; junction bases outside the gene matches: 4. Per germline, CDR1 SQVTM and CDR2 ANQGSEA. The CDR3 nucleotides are TGCAGCGTTTCGGACAGGACCTATGGCTACACCTTC. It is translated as CSVSDRTYGYTF. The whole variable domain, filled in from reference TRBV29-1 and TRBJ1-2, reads SAVISQKPSRDICQRGTSLTIQCQVDSQVTMMFWYRQQPGQSLTLIATANQGSEATYESGFVIDKFPISRPNLTFSTLTVSNMSPEDSSIYLCSVSDRTYGYTFGSGTRLTVV.

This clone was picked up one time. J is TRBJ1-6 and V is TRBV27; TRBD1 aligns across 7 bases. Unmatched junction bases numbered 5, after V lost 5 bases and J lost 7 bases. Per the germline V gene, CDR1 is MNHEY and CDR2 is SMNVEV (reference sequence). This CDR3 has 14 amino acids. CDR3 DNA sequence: TGTGCCAGCAGTCCATTGGACAGGAATTCACCCCTCCACTTT. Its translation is CASSPLDRNSPLHF.

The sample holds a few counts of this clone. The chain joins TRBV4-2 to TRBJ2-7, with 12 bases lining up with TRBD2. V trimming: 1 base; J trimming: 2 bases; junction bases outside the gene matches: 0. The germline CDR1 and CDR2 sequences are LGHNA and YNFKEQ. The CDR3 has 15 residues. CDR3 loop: CASSQGLAGAYEQYV. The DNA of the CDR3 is TGTGCCAGCAGCCAAGGACTAGCGGGAGCCTACGAGCAGTACGTC.

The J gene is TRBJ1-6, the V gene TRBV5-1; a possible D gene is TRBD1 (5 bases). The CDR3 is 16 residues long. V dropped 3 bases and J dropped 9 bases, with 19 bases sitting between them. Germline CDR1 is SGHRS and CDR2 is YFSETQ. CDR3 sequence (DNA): TGCGCCAGCAGCTGGGTCGGGACTCTTGGCGGTTCACCCCTCCACTTT. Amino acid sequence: CASSWVGTLGGSPLHF.

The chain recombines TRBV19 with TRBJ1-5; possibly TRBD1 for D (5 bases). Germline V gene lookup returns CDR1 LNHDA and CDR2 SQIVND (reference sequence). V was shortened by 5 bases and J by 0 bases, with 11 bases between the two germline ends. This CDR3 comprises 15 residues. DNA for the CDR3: TGTGCCAGTAGTCTAGGACACTTTAGCAATCAGCCCCAGCATTTT. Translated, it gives CASSLGHFSNQPQHF.

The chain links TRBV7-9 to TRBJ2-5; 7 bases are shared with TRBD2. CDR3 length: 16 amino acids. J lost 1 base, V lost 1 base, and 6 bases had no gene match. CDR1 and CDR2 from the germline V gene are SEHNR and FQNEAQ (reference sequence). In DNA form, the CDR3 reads TGTGCCAGCAGCTTAGGACCGGGAGGCTTCCAAGAGACCCAGTACTTC. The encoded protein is CASSLGPGGFQETQYF.

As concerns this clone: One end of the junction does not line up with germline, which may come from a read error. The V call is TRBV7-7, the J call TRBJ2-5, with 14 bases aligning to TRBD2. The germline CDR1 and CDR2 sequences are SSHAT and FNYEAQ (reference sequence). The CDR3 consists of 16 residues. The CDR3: CASSTTSGGAGETQYF. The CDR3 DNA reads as TGTGCTAGCAGCACGACTAGCGGGGGGGCCGGTGAGACCCAGTACTTC. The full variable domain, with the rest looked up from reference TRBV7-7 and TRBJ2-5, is GAGVSQSPRYKVTKRGQDVTLRCDPISSHATLYWYQQALGQGPEFLTYFNYEAQPDKSGLPSDRFSAERPEGSISTLTIQRTEQRDSAMYRCASSTTSGGAGETQYFGPGTRLLVL.

This chain's CDR3 is CASSQLGTGGQETQYF. CDR3 sequence (DNA): TGTGCCAGCTCACAATTAGGCACAGGGGGGCAAGAGACCCAGTACTTC. The chain uses TRBV18 and TRBJ2-5; TRBD1 matches 8 bases. The CDR3 is 16 residues long. Germline trimming cut 4 bases from V and 2 bases from J; bases unmatched to any gene: 9. Germline-derived CDR1 and CDR2 are KGHSH and LQKENI.

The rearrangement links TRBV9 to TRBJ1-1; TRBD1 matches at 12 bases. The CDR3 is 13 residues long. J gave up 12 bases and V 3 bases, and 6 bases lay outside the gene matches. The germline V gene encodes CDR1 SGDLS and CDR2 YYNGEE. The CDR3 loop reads CASSAGTGGDTFF. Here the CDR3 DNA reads TGTGCCAGCAGCGCTGGGACAGGGGGCGATACTTTCTTT.

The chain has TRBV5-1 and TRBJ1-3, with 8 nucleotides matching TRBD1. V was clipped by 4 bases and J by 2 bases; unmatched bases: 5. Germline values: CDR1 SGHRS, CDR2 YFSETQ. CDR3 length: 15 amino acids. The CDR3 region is CASSVQGVTGNTIYF. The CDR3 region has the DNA TGCGCCAGCAGCGTACAGGGGGTTACTGGAAACACCATATATTTT.

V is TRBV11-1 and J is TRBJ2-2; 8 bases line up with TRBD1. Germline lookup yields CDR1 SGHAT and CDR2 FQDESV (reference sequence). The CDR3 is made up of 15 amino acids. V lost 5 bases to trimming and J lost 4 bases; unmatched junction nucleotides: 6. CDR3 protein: CASSGQGRGTGELFF. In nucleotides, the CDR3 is TGTGCCAGCAGCGGACAGGGACGGGGCACCGGGGAGCTGTTTTTT.

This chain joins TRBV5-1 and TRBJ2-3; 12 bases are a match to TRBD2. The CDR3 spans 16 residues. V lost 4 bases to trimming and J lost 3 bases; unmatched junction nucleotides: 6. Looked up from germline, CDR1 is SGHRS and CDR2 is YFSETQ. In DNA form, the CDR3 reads TGCGCCAGCAGCCCGACTAGCGGGAGATCGACAGATACGCAGTATTTT. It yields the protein CASSPTSGRSTDTQYF.

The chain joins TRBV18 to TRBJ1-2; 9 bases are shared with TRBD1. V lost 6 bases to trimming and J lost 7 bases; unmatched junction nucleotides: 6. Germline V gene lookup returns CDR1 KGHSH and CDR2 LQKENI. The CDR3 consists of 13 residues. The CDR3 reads CASSPGQGRGYTF. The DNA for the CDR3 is TGTGCCAGCTCTCCGGGACAGGGACGTGGCTACACCTTC.

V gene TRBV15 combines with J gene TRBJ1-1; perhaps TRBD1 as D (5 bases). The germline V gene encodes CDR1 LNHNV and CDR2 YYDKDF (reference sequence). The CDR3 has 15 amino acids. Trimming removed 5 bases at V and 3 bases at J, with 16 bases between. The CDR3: CATSGIAGQDTEAFF. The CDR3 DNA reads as TGTGCCACCAGCGGGATTGCAGGGCAGGACACTGAAGCTTTCTTT. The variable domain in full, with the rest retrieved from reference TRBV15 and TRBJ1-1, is DAMVIQNPRYQVTQFGKPVTLSCSQTLNHNVMYWYQQKSSQAPKLLFHYYDKDFNNEADTPDNFQSRRPNTSFCFLDIRSPGLGDTAMYLCATSGIAGQDTEAFFGQGTRLTVV.

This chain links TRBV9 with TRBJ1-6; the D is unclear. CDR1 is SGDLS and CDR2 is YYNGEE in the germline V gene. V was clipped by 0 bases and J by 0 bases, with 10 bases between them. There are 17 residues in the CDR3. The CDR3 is CASSVARTGSYNSPLHF. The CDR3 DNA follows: TGTGCCAGCAGCGTAGCCCGAACCGGCTCCTATAATTCACCCCTCCACTTT.

CDR3 residues: CASSERGDSWSGANVLTF. CDR3 nucleotide sequence: TGTGCCAGCAGTGAAAGGGGGGACAGTTGGTCTGGGGCCAACGTCCTGACTTTC. J is TRBJ2-6 and V is TRBV2; weak D call: TRBD1 (7 bases). This CDR3 comprises 18 residues. V gave up 2 bases and J gave up 1 base, with 15 bases separating them. Per the germline V gene, CDR1 is SNHLY and CDR2 is FYNNEI.

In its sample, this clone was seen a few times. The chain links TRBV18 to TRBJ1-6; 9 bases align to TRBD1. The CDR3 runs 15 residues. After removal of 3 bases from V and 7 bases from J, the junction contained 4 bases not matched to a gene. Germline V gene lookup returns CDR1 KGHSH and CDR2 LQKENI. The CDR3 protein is CASSPRGQGNSPLHF. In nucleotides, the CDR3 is TGTGCCAGCTCACCGCGGGGACAGGGCAATTCACCCCTCCACTTT.

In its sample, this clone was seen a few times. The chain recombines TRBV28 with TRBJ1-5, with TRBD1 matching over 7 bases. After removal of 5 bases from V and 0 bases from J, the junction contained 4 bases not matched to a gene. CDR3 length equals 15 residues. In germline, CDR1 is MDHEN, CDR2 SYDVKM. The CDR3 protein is CASSLWDSSNQPQHF. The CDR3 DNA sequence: TGTGCCAGCAGTCTTTGGGACAGTAGCAATCAGCCCCAGCATTTT.

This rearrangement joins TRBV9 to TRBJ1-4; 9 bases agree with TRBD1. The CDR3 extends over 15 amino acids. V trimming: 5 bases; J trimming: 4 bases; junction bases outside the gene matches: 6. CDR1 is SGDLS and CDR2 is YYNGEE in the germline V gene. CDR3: CASSGGTGSNEKLFF. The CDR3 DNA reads TGTGCCAGCAGTGGAGGGACAGGGAGTAATGAAAAACTGTTTTTT.

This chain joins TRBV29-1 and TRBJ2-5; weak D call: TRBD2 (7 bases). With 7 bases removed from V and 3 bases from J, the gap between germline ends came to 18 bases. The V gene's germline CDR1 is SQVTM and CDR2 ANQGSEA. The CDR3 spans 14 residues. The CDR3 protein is CSGRPGGAEETQYF. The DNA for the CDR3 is TGCAGCGGCCGCCCTGGGGGGGCGGAAGAGACCCAGTACTTC.

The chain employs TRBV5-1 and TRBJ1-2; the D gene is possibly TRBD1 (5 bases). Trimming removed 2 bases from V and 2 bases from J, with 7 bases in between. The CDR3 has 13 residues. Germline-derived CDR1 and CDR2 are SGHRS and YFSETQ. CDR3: CASSLSGNYGYTF. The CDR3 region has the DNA TGCGCCAGCAGCTTATCAGGGAACTATGGCTACACCTTC.